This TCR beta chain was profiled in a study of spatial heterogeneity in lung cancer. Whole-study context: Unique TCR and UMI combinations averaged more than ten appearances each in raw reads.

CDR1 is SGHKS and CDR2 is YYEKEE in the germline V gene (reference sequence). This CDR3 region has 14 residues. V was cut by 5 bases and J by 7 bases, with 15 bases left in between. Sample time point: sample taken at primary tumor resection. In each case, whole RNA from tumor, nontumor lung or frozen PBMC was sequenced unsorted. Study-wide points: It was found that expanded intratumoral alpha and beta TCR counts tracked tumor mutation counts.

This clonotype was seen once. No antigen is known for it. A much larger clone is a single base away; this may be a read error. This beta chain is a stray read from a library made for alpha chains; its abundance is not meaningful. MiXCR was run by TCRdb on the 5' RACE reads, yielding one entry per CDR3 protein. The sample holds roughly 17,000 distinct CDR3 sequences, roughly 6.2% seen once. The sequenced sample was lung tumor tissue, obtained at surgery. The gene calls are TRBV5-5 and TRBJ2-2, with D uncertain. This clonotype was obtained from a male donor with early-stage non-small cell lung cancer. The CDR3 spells CASRSVVGFGELFF. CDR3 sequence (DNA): TGTGCCAGCAGGTCCGTGGTTGGCTTCGGGGAGCTGTTTTTT.